These 5 T cell receptor beta chains were all obtained from the same sample, sequenced in a study of T cells expressing NK-cell markers. TCRdb re-analyzed the 5' RACE reads; it lists each CDR3 protein once, without DNA. Its clone listing holds more than 400,000 distinct CDR3 sequences. Sequencing input: blood T cells: a sorted CD56 or NKG2C T cell subset, CD4+ or CD8+ T cells, or bulk PBMC T cells (not recorded which). The receptor set was obtained from a woman between 18 and 70 years old in good health.

The chain recombines TRBV19 with TRBJ2-5. The CDR3 is made up of 14 amino acids. CDR1 is LNHDA and CDR2 is SQIVND in the germline V gene (reference sequence). CDR3 region: CASSIDDDQETQYF.

The chain carries TRBV5-1 and TRBJ2-5; TCRdb's D call of TRBD1 is untestable without DNA. The CDR3 consists of 14 residues. Germline loops: CDR1 SGHRS, CDR2 YFSETQ. The CDR3 loop reads CASSLQGLEETQYF.

The chain joins TRBV12-3 or TRBV12-4 to TRBJ2-5; with no DNA, the TCRdb D assignment of TRBD1 cannot be verified. This CDR3 spans 13 amino acids. The CDR3 sequence: CASLIAPQETQYF.

The gene calls are TRBV19 and TRBJ1-3. There are 14 residues in the CDR3. The germline V gene has CDR1 LNHDA and CDR2 SQIVND (reference sequence). CDR3 sequence: CASKVGNSGNTIYF.

This sequence joins TRBV7-2 and TRBJ1-1; TCRdb designates TRBD1, a call that cannot be tested without DNA. CDR1 and CDR2 from the germline V gene are SGHTA and FQGNSA. The CDR3 has 13 amino acids. The CDR3 loop is CASSFPLGTEAFF.